These 2 T cell receptor beta chains were sequenced from one sample in a study of T-cell reconstitution after alpha-beta-depleted transplantation in children. Unique molecular identifiers were incorporated into the prepared TCRbeta library. TCRdb passed the PCR reads through MiXCR, listing each CDR3 protein once. Of roughly 790,000 distinct CDR3 sequences listed, around 15% are singletons. Sample: PBMCs, mostly from graft donor cells, taken 360 days after TCRalphabeta/CD19-depleted stem cell transplant. Receptors originate from a male patient aged 10 to 17 who had a stem cell transplant for acute lymphoblastic leukemia, so the T cells may come from the graft donor.

This chain joins TRBV11-2 and TRBJ2-2; 9 nucleotides agree with TRBD2. Germline loops: CDR1 SGHAT, CDR2 FQNNGV. There are 19 residues in the CDR3. Losses at the gene ends were 5 bases for V and 7 bases for J; bases not matched to a gene: 20. CDR3 nucleotide sequence: TGTGCCAGCAGCCCAACTAATAGCGGGAGACCTTCTCCGTTCGGGGAGCTGTTTTTT. Translated: CASSPTNSGRPSPFGELFF.

This clonotype was counted between two and nine times. The chain employs TRBV5-1 and TRBJ2-7; 9 bases line up with TRBD2. V trimming: 4 bases; J trimming: 3 bases; junction bases outside the gene matches: 8. The V gene's germline CDR1 is SGHRS and CDR2 YFSETQ. This CDR3 contains 15 residues. The CDR3 spells CASSQISGSVYEQYF. The CDR3 nucleotides are TGCGCCAGCAGCCAGATTAGCGGGAGTGTCTACGAGCAGTACTTC.